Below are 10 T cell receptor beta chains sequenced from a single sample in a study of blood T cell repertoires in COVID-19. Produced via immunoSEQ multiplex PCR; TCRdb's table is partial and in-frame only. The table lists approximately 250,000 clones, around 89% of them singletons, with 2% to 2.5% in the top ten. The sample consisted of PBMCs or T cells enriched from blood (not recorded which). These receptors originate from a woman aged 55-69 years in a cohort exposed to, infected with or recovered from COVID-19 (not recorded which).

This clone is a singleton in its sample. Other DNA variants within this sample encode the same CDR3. The CDR3 DNA sequence: TGTGCCAGCAGTTTAGCGGACAGCTACGAGCAGTACTTC. Translated: CASSLADSYEQYF. This chain connects TRBV27 to TRBJ2-7, with D possibly being TRBD1 (6 bases). Germline loops: CDR1 MNHEY, CDR2 SMNVEV (reference sequence). Trimming took off 2 bases at V and 3 bases at J, with 8 bases between the two ends. The CDR3 loop spans 13 amino acids.

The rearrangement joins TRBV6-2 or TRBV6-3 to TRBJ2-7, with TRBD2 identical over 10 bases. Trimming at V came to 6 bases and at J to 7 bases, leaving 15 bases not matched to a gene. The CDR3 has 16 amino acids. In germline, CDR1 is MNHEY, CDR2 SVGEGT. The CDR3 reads CASSLSRAGGPGEQYF. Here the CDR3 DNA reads TGTGCCAGCAGCCTCTCTAGAGCGGGAGGGCCGGGGGAGCAGTACTTC.

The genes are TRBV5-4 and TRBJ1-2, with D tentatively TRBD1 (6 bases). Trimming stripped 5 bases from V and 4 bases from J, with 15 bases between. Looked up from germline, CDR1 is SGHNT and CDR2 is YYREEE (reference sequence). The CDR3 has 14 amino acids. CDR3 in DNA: TGTGCCAGCAGTACTCAGGGGTTGGGCTATGGCTACACCTTC. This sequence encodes CASSTQGLGYGYTF.

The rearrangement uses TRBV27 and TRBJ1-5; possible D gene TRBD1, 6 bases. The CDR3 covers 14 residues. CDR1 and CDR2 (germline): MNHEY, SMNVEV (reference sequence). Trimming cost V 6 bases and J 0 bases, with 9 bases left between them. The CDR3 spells CASRPQGSNQPQHF. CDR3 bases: TGTGCCAGCAGACCACAGGGTAGCAATCAGCCCCAGCATTTT.

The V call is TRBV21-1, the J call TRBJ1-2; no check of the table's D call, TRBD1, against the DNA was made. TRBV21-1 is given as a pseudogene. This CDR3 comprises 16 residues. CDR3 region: CASSKIDRGRNYGYTF. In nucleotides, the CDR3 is TGTGCCAGCAGCAAAATAGACAGGGGGCGGAACTATGGCTACACCTTC.

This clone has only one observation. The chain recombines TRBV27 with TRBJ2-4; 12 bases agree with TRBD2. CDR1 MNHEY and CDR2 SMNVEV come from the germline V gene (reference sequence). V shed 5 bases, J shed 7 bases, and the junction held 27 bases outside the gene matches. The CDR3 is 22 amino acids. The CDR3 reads CASSRLAGELSSAPSVRNIQYF. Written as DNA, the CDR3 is TGTGCCAGCAGTCGACTAGCGGGAGAGCTGTCATCCGCCCCCTCCGTTCGGAACATTCAGTACTTC.

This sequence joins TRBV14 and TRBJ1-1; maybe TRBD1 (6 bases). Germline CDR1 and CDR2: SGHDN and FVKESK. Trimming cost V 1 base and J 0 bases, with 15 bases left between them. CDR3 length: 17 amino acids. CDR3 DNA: TGTGCCAGCAGCCAAGGGGGCCTAACAGGGATGAACACTGAAGCTTTCTTT. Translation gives CASSQGGLTGMNTEAFF.

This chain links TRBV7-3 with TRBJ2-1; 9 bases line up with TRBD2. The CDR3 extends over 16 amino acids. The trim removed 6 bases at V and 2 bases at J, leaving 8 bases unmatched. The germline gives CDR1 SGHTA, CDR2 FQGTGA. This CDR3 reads CASSTGEREAYNEQFF. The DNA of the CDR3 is TGTGCCAGCAGTACCGGGGAGCGGGAGGCCTACAATGAGCAGTTCTTC.

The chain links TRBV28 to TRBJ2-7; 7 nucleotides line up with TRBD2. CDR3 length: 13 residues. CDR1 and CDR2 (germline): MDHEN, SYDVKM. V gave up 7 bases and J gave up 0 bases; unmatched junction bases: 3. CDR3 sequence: CASTRDYSYEQYF. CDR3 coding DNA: TGTGCCAGCACCCGGGACTACTCCTACGAGCAGTACTTC.

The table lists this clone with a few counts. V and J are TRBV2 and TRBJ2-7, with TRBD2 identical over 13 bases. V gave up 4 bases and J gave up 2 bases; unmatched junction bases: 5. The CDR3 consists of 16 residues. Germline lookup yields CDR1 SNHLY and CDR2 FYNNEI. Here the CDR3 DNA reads TGTGCCAGCAGTGGGGGGACTAGCGGGGCAACCTACGAGCAGTACTTC. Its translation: CASSGGTSGATYEQYF.